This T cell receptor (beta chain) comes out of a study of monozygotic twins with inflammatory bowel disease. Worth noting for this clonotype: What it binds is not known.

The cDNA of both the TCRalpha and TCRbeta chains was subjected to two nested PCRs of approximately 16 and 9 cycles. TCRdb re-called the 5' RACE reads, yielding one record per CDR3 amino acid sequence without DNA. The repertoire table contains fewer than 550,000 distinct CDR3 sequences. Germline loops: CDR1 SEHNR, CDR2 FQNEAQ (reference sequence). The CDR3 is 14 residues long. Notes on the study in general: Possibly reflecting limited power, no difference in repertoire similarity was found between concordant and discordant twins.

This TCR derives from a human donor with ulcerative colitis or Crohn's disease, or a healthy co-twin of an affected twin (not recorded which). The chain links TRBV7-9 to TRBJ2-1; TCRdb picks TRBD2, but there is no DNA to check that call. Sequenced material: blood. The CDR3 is CASSLQGGRDEQFF.